This TCR beta chain emerged from a study of cytomegalovirus exposure and HLA in healthy donors. Turning to the study itself: There were approximately 85 million unique TCRs (from HLA-typed donors) in an early data release. In terms of ancestry, the Caucasian-associated cluster contained around 79% of the 398 genotyped donors.

The primer mix had 60 Vbeta and 13 Jbeta primers. TCRdb's table, derived via immunoSEQ multiplex PCR, lists solely in-frame clones and lacks some. The data show around 150,000 clones, 68% seen once. In this sample, this clone turned up a few times. The target antigen is unknown. The germline CDR1 and CDR2 sequences are SGHTA and FQGNSA. V lost 4 bases to trimming and J lost 4 bases; unmatched junction nucleotides: 7. The CDR3 has 15 amino acids. Findings and caveats of the study: An Asian-associated ancestry cluster reportedly showed fewer N-insertions than the roughly 670-donor mean in a later analysis. TCR beta V- and J-gene trimming was later associated with a missense DCLRE1C variant.

Sequences were obtained from PBMCs. This sequence originates from a woman in her thirties or forties in good health and CMV-seropositive. This rearrangement joins TRBV7-2 to TRBJ2-3, with 8 bases fitting TRBD2. For the CDR3, the DNA is TGTGCCAGCAGCTGGGGAGCGGGAGTATCAGATACGCAGTATTTT. The encoded protein is CASSWGAGVSDTQYF.